Given below is one T cell receptor beta chain in context. Its antigen is currently unknown. The entry originates in a study of response to subunit inactivated influenza vaccine. The study, taken as a whole, reports: Every seasonal influenza vaccination brings in few new T cells, the authors suggested.

The CDR3 is 16 residues long. Germline-derived CDR1 and CDR2 are LGHNA and YNFKEQ. Trimming left V 0 bases short and J 0 bases short, with 9 bases between. One entry per CDR3 protein, called by TCRdb with MiXCR from the RT-PCR reads. The sample carries over 750,000 distinct CDR3 sequences, roughly 20% recorded once. Sample: PBMCs from blood, taken 5 days after vaccination. The chain combines TRBV4-2 with TRBJ2-1; D ambiguous. The clonotype originates from a man in his fifties who received an inactivated influenza vaccine. CDR3 DNA sequence: TGTGCCAGCAGCCAAGATGTTCTTTTCTCCTACAATGAGCAGTTCTTC. Its translation: CASSQDVLFSYNEQFF.